This TCR beta chain stems from a study of identical twins. Study findings and constraints: Fewer insertions marked abundant cord blood beta clonotypes; young adult naive trended weakly, memory not at all.

Germline values: CDR1 MNHNS, CDR2 SASEGT. The CDR3 is made up of 17 amino acids. The V end lost 6 bases, the J end lost 0 bases, and 15 bases lay between the germline ends. TCRdb re-analysed the 5' RACE reads in MiXCR, keeping a single row per CDR3 protein. The sample has about 520,000 distinct CDR3 sequences; approximately 22% are singletons. Worth noting for this clonotype: The antigen remains unidentified.

This sample also appeared in a second study, on T cells expressing NK-cell markers. Per that study: Among CD8+ T cells from about six donors, dominant NKG2C+ clonotypes accounted for roughly 1.0-7.0%. The leading position in the CD3+CD56-NKG2C+ fraction of a few donors also went to these clonotypes.

The clonotype was recovered from a woman aged 18 to 35 in good health. The rearrangement links TRBV6-1 to TRBJ1-6; tentatively, D is TRBD1 (6 bases). The sequencing sample was made of CD4+ T cells sorted from blood. CDR3 sequence (DNA): TGTGCCAGCAGCCCCAGCAGGGGAAGCTCCTATAATTCACCCCTCCACTTT. This translates into CASSPSRGSSYNSPLHF.